The following is a T cell receptor (beta chain) sequence with its context. Assay used: immunoSEQ multiplex PCR; TCRdb lists only in-frame clones, some missing. The table has about 160,000 clones, roughly 80% seen once. V was clipped by 5 bases and J by 7 bases; unmatched bases: 10. CDR1 and CDR2 from the germline V gene are MNHEY and SMNVEV (reference sequence). The CDR3 is 14 residues long. The sample originates from a study of blood T cell repertoires in COVID-19. Study at large: PBMCs, B-cell-depleted T cells, or T cells provided the cDNA or gDNA that made up the material.

What was sequenced was peripheral blood. V gene TRBV27 combines with J gene TRBJ2-7; 8 bases match TRBD1. This receptor was obtained from a man in his sixties or seventies with acute or convalescent COVID-19. CDR3 DNA: TGTGCCAGCAGTGCCCACGGACAGGGAAGGGAGCAGTACTTC. This gives the protein CASSAHGQGREQYF.